This T cell receptor (beta chain) is from a study of blood T cells in healthy people across ages. This clonotype was counted only a few times. The use of a sample-barcoded 5' primer and a J-beta primer mix characterized a second PCR of roughly 7 to 11 cycles. TCRdb re-analysed the 5' RACE reads in MiXCR, keeping a single row per CDR3 protein. The sample shows under 1 million distinct CDR3 sequences, about 42% of them seen only once. CDR1 is SGHVS, CDR2 FQNEAQ, per germline. Between the trimmed V and J ends, which lost 5 bases and 1 base, there was a span of 15 bases. The CDR3 extends over 16 amino acids. For every donor, a draw yielded approximately 9.9 milliliters of peripheral blood.

The sequence derives from a man in his 60s in good health. Sequenced input: blood. V usage is TRBV7-8 and J usage is TRBJ2-1; no definite D call. The CDR3 protein is CASSPAIRGSYNEQFF. The DNA for the CDR3 is TGTGCCAGCAGCCCGGCCATTCGCGGATCCTACAATGAGCAGTTCTTC.